This T cell receptor beta chain was recorded in a study of cytotoxic CD8 clonotypes in ibrutinib-treated CLL. Turning to the study itself: Productive templates averaged about 250,000 per sample, and productive rearrangements more than 80,000.

Germline CDR1 reads LGHNA; CDR2 reads YSLEER. The CDR3 has 17 amino acids. The V end lost 2 bases, the J end lost 0 bases, and 15 bases lay between the germline ends. Overall study results and limits: A rise in clonality was seen at ibrutinib response, and a fall back toward baseline was seen at progression. Sampling schedules were unmatched across sustained-remission and progressing patients.

Concerning this clone: Its antigen is currently unknown.

Sequencing was designed to attain a depth spanning 1 in 200,000 to 1 in 1 million T cells. Clones were read by immunoSEQ multiplex PCR, and TCRdb kept only the in-frame ones, dropping some. The repertoire holds roughly 250,000 clones, with 70% as singletons. V gene TRBV4-3 combines with J gene TRBJ2-3; D uncertain. The sample in question was PBMCs, obtained after 24 months of ibrutinib treatment. The sequence was collected from a human donor with chronic lymphocytic leukemia. The CDR3 here is CASSQLVPTPSTDTQYF. DNA for the CDR3: TGCGCCAGCAGCCAATTAGTACCAACCCCTAGCACAGATACGCAGTATTTT.